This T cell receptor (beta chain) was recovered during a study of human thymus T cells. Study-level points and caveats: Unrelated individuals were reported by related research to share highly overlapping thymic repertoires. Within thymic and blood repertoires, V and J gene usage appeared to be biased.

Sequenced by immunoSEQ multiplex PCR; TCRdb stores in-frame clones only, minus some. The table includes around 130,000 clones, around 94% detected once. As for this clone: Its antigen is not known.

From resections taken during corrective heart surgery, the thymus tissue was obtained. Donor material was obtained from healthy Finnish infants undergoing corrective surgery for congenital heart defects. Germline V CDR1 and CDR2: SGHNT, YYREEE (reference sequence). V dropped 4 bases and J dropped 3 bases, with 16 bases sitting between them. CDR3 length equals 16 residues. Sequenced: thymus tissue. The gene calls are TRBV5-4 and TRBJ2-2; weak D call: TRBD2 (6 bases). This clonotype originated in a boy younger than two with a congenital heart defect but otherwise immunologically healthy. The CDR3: CASSLGGDSYTGELFF. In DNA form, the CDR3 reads TGTGCCAGCAGCCTCGGAGGGGACTCCTACACCGGGGAGCTGTTTTTT.